This T cell receptor beta chain stems from a study of Graves' ophthalmopathy and Graves' hyperthyroidism. This clonotype has a count of ten or more. A read error may account for a junction end that differs from germline. Amplification of the TCR beta CDR3 regions used RNA transcripts (as template). HTBI-primed first-round RT-PCR preceded second-round multiplex PCR. TCRdb reprocessed the multiplex PCR reads via MiXCR and lists one record per CDR3 protein. The table records 150,000 to 200,000 distinct CDR3 sequences, about two fifths of them present only once. The CDR3 is 10 residues long. Germline values: CDR1 SNHLY, CDR2 FYNNEI.

The V gene is TRBV2, the J gene TRBJ1-1; D remains ambiguous. The clonotype originates from a man aged 30 to 45 with Graves' ophthalmopathy. Sequencing was performed on peripheral blood. The CDR3 DNA reads as TGTGCCAGCAGTGATGGCGAGTTGATCTTT. Protein: CASSDGELIF.